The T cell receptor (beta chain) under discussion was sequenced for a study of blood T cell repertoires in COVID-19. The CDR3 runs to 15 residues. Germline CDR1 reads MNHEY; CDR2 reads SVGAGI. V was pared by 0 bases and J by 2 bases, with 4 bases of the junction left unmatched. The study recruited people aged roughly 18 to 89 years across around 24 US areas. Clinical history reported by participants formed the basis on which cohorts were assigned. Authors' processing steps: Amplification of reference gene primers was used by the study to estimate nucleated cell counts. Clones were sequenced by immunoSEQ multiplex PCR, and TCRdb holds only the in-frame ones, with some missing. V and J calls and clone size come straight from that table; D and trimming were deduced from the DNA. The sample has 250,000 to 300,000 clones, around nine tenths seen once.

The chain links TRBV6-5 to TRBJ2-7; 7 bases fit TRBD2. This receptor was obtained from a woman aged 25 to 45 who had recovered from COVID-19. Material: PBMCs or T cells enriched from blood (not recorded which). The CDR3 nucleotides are TGTGCCAGCAGTTACTCGGGGGGGTCTACCTACGAGCAGTACTTC. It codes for CASSYSGGSTYEQYF.